This T cell receptor (beta chain) was sequenced for a study of metastatic and nonmetastatic thyroid tumors. Turning to the study itself: From malignant and benign thyroid patients, repertoires in blood and in tumor or nodule tissue were compared.

Via MiXCR, TCRdb re-called the PCR reads. The data hold tens of thousands of clones, with around 25% observed a single time. Treatment of any kind had been given to no patient before thyroid surgery. The germline V gene encodes CDR1 SGHNT and CDR2 YYREEE (reference sequence). The CDR3 spans 14 amino acids, including both terminal residues. In regard to this clone: The conserved final phenylalanine or tryptophan is absent from the CDR3, which likely points to a read error. The limits of the CDR3 on the DNA are not certain, so only TCRdb's listed CDR3 is given.

The sequencing sample was made of blood. J is TRBJ1-2 and V is TRBV5-4; the table assigns TRBD1, which was not confirmed against the DNA. The receptor was isolated from a female donor with papillary thyroid cancer or a benign thyroid nodule (not recorded which). Some clones in this sample may be carry-over from other donors' samples. The CDR3 reads CASSFRTGGRGYTV.